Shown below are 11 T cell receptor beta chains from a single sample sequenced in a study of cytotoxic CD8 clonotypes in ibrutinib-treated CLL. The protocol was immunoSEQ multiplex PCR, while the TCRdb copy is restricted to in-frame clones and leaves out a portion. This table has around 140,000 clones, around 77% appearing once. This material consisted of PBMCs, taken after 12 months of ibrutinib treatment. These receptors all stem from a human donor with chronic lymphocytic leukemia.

CDR3 DNA sequence: TGTGCCAGCTCACCAACTAGCGGGAGGGGCGAGCAGTACTTC. This codes for CASSPTSGRGEQYF. The chain couples TRBV18 to TRBJ2-7; 13 bases line up with TRBD2. Germline CDR1 is KGHSH and CDR2 is LQKENI. The CDR3 has 14 residues. The trim removed 2 bases at V and 6 bases at J, leaving 1 base unmatched.

CDR3 sequence reads: CASSGRTSGGAGDTQYF. The CDR3, as DNA: TGTGCCAGCAGCGGACGGACTAGCGGGGGGGCTGGAGATACGCAGTATTTT. The chain couples TRBV13 to TRBJ2-3; 15 positions agree with TRBD2. CDR3 length: 17 amino acids. Germline V gives CDR1 PRHDT, CDR2 FYEKMQ (reference sequence). V shed 5 bases and J 5 bases; nucleotides not matched to a gene: 8.

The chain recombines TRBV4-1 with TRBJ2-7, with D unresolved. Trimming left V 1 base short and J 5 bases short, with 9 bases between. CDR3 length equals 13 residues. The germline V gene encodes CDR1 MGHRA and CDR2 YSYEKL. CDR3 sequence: CASSQVPGHEQYF. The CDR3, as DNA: TGCGCCAGCAGCCAAGTACCGGGCCACGAGCAGTACTTC.

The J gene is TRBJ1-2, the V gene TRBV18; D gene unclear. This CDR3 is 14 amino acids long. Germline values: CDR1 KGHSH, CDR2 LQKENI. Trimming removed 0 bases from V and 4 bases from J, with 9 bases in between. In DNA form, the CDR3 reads TGTGCCAGCTCACCACCGTCGGCTGGCTATGGCTACACCTTC. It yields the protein CASSPPSAGYGYTF.

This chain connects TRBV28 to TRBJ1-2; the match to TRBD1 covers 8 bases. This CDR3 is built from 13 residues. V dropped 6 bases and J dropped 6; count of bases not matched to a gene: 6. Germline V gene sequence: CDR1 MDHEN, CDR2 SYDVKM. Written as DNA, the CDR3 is TGTGCCAGCAGGCCCTCAGGGGGCGATGGCTACACCTTC. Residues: CASRPSGGDGYTF.

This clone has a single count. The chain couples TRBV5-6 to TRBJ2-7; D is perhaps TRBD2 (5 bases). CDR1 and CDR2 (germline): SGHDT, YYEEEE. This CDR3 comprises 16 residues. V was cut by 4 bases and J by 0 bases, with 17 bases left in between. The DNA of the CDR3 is TGTGCCAGCAGCCCCTTGGGTAGCGCAACCTCCTACGAGCAGTACTTC. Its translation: CASSPLGSATSYEQYF.

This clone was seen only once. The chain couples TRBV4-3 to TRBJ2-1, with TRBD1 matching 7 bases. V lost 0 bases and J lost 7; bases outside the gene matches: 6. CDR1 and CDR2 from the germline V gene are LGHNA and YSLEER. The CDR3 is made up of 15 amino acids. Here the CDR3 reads CASSQEGGAGNEQFF. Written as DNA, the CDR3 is TGCGCCAGCAGCCAAGAAGGGGGCGCCGGTAATGAGCAGTTCTTC.

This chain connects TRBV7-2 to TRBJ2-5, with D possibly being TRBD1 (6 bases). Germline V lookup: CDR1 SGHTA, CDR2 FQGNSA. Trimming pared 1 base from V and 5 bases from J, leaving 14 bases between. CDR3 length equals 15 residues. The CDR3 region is CASSLGWGREETQYF. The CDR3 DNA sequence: TGTGCCAGCAGCTTAGGCTGGGGGCGCGAGGAGACCCAGTACTTC.

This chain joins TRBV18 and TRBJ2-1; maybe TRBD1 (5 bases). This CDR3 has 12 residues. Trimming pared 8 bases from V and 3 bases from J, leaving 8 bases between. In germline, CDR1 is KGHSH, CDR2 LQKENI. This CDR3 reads CASRTNYNEQFF. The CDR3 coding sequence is TGTGCCAGCCGGACAAACTACAATGAGCAGTTCTTC.

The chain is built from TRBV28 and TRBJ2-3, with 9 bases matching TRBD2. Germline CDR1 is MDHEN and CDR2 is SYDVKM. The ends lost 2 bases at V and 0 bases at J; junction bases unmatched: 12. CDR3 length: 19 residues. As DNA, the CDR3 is TGTGCCAGCAGTTTAGGCGTAGCGGGAGCAGCGCGTAGCACAGATACGCAGTATTTT. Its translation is CASSLGVAGAARSTDTQYF.

DNA of the CDR3: TGTGCCAGCGGAAACAGGATGAACTATGGCTACACCTTC. It yields the protein CASGNRMNYGYTF. J is TRBJ1-2 and V is TRBV6-1, with a possible D match to TRBD1 (5 bases). Deletions cut 8 bases from V and 2 bases from J, with 12 bases between. The CDR3 spans 13 residues. Germline V gives CDR1 MNHNS, CDR2 SASEGT.